This entry lists 20 T cell receptor beta chains sequenced from one sample in a study of cytomegalovirus exposure and HLA in healthy donors. The study ran its PCR with 60 Vbeta and 13 Jbeta primers. Sequencing used immunoSEQ multiplex PCR; TCRdb keeps in-frame clones, though not all of them. The repertoire holds tens of thousands of clones, with around four fifths as singletons. The sequenced material came from PBMCs. The receptors were gathered from a male donor in good health and CMV-seronegative.

The rearrangement joins TRBV28 to TRBJ1-3; maybe TRBD1 (5 bases). CDR3 length: 15 amino acids. CDR1 MDHEN and CDR2 SYDVKM come from the germline V gene. The V end lost 6 bases, the J end lost 13 bases, and 25 bases lay between the germline ends. The CDR3 region is CASSHGGSAEIGIYF. The CDR3 bases are TGTGCCAGCAGCCACGGGGGTTCGGCTGAGATAGGAATATATTTT.

The V gene is TRBV6-5, the J gene TRBJ2-7; D possibly corresponds to TRBD2 (5 bases). This CDR3 spans 13 amino acids. Germline lookup yields CDR1 MNHEY and CDR2 SVGAGI. V lost 7 bases, J lost 2 bases, and 12 bases lay in between. CDR3: CASTPDGTYEQYF. CDR3 nucleotide sequence: TGTGCCAGCACCCCGGACGGGACCTACGAGCAGTACTTC.

Comment on this clone: The same CDR3 also results from other DNA sequences found in this sample. The rearrangement uses TRBV9 and TRBJ2-7; TRBD1 matches 7 bases. Germline V CDR1 and CDR2: SGDLS, YYNGEE. V trimming: 1 base; J trimming: 2 bases; junction bases outside the gene matches: 3. This CDR3 has 14 residues. CDR3 DNA: TGTGCCAGCAGCGTAAGACAGGGTGCCTACGAGCAGTACTTC. Encoded protein: CASSVRQGAYEQYF.

The V gene is TRBV4-3, the J gene TRBJ2-7; D ambiguous. V was shortened by 1 base and J by 5 bases, with 12 bases between the two germline ends. The germline V gene encodes CDR1 LGHNA and CDR2 YSLEER. The CDR3 has 14 amino acids. The CDR3 loop is CASSQGHLFDEQYF. For the CDR3, the DNA is TGCGCCAGCAGCCAAGGACATTTATTCGACGAGCAGTACTTC.

The rearrangement links TRBV19 to TRBJ1-4, with 7 bases that match TRBD1. The V and J ends lost 3 bases and 0 bases, in that order; junction bases with no gene match: 10. The CDR3 loop spans 18 amino acids. Germline-derived CDR1 and CDR2 are LNHDA and SQIVND (reference sequence). The CDR3 DNA sequence: TGTGCCAGTAGTATCCGACCGGGACAGAGACCAACTAATGAAAAACTGTTTTTT. Encoded protein: CASSIRPGQRPTNEKLFF.

The chain links TRBV5-4 to TRBJ2-7, with D tentatively TRBD1 (7 bases). In germline, CDR1 is SGHNT, CDR2 YYREEE (reference sequence). V lost 4 bases to trimming and J lost 1 base, with 15 bases between them. The CDR3 length is 15 residues. CDR3 residues: CASSGGTAISYEQYF. Written as DNA, the CDR3 is TGTGCCAGCAGCGGCGGGACAGCAATTTCCTACGAGCAGTACTTC.

The V and J genes are TRBV28 and TRBJ1-4, with 9 bases lining up with TRBD1. The V segment lost 8 bases and the J segment 7 bases; nucleotides outside the gene matches: 8. This CDR3 is built from 14 residues. Germline CDR1 MDHEN, CDR2 SYDVKM. The DNA of the CDR3 is TGTGCCAGCTGCCGGGACAGGGATTTTGAAAAACTGTTTTTT. This encodes CASCRDRDFEKLFF. Complete variable domain (other parts from reference TRBV28 and TRBJ1-4): DVKVTQSSRYLVKRTGEKVFLECVQDMDHENMFWYRQDPGLGLRLIYFSYDVKMKEKGDIPEGYSVSREKKERFSLILESASTNQTSMYLCASCRDRDFEKLFFGSGTQLSVL.

This chain uses TRBV19 with TRBJ2-5, with 10 bases identical to TRBD2. Germline CDR1 reads LNHDA; CDR2 reads SQIVND (reference sequence). The CDR3 covers 15 residues. Trimming cost V 7 bases and J 3 bases; bases outside gene matches: 8. The CDR3 DNA is TGTGCCAGTATGGACGGTAGCGGGGGGAAAGAGACCCAGTACTTC. This encodes CASMDGSGGKETQYF.

The rearrangement uses TRBV4-1 and TRBJ1-5; D is uncertain. The CDR3 covers 14 residues. Trimming pared 0 bases from V and 4 bases from J, leaving 7 bases between. Per germline, CDR1 MGHRA and CDR2 YSYEKL. The DNA of the CDR3 is TGCGCCAGCAGCCAAGATCACGGTAATCAGCCCCAGCATTTT. Its protein is CASSQDHGNQPQHF.

V is TRBV7-8 and J is TRBJ2-3; 11 bases map to TRBD1. Germline trimming cut 5 bases from V and 3 bases from J; bases unmatched to any gene: 7. The CDR3 is 16 amino acids. The germline V gene encodes CDR1 SGHVS and CDR2 FQNEAQ. The chain's CDR3 is CASSTRGQGGTDTQYF. In DNA, the CDR3 is TGTGCCAGCAGCACCCGGGGACAGGGGGGTACAGATACGCAGTATTTT.

This clone was seen just once. The rearrangement joins TRBV25-1 to TRBJ2-5, with 8 bases fitting TRBD2. J gave up 5 bases and V 6 bases, and 5 bases lay outside the gene matches. Germline CDR1 reads MGHDK; CDR2 reads SYGVNS. The CDR3 is 13 amino acids. The CDR3 DNA follows: TGTGCCAGCAGCGGGGGGGGGAGGGAGACCCAGTACTTC. Encoded protein: CASSGGGRETQYF.

V usage is TRBV14 and J usage is TRBJ1-1, with 8 bases identical to TRBD1. With 11 bases clipped from V and 5 bases from J, the junction kept 7 bases outside the gene matches. Looked up from germline, CDR1 is SGHDN and CDR2 is FVKESK. This CDR3 region has 12 residues. The CDR3 reads CAVRGRGTEAFF. In DNA form, the CDR3 reads TGTGCCGTCAGGGGGCGGGGGACTGAAGCTTTCTTT.

The V gene is TRBV9, the J gene TRBJ1-6; 7 positions match TRBD1. The V segment lost 1 base and the J segment 9 bases; nucleotides outside the gene matches: 13. The CDR3 has 17 residues. Germline V gene data show CDR1 as SGDLS and CDR2 as YYNGEE. This chain's CDR3 is CASSVNRGIGGSSPLHF. CDR3 nucleotides: TGTGCCAGCAGCGTAAACAGGGGAATTGGTGGAAGTTCACCCCTCCACTTT.

The rearrangement joins TRBV7-9 to TRBJ2-7; 8 nucleotides match TRBD2. The V gene end was trimmed by 5 bases and the J gene end by 3 bases; junction bases not matched to a gene: 9. Per the germline V gene, CDR1 is SEHNR and CDR2 is FQNEAQ (reference sequence). The CDR3 contains 15 residues. CDR3 coding DNA: TGTGCCAGCAGCCCTCCAGCGGCGGGGGGCTACGAGCAGTACTTC. Protein: CASSPPAAGGYEQYF.

The chain links TRBV28 to TRBJ1-1; weak D call: TRBD1 (6 bases). There are 12 residues in the CDR3. V gave up 6 bases and J gave up 7 bases, with 12 bases separating them. CDR1 is MDHEN, CDR2 SYDVKM, per germline. CDR3 DNA sequence: TGTGCCAGCAGGTGGACAGTAGATGAAGCTTTCTTT. It encodes CASRWTVDEAFF.

The chain has TRBV11-2 and TRBJ2-7, with 7 nucleotides matching TRBD1. With 5 bases clipped from V and 0 bases from J, the junction kept 10 bases outside the gene matches. CDR1 SGHAT and CDR2 FQNNGV come from the germline V gene. CDR3 length: 16 amino acids. The CDR3 region is CASSKHRDSNSYEQYF. CDR3 nucleotides: TGTGCCAGCAGCAAGCATAGGGACAGTAACTCCTACGAGCAGTACTTC.

This sequence joins TRBV28 and TRBJ2-1, with 7 bases matching TRBD2. This CDR3 has 14 residues. Germline CDR1 is MDHEN and CDR2 is SYDVKM. Trimming removed 3 bases from V and 6 bases from J; junction bases left unmatched: 5. Here the CDR3 DNA reads TGTGCCAGCAGTTTTGGCGGGAGTCCCAATGAGCAGTTCTTC. This gives the protein CASSFGGSPNEQFF.

This chain connects TRBV6-5 to TRBJ1-2, with D uncertain. CDR1 is MNHEY and CDR2 is SVGAGI in the germline V gene. The CDR3 loop spans 13 amino acids. The V gene lost 3 bases and the J gene lost 6 bases, with 11 bases spanning the gap. The CDR3 reads CASSYGDFDGYTF. The CDR3 DNA sequence: TGTGCCAGCAGTTATGGAGATTTCGATGGCTACACCTTC.

The rearrangement joins TRBV4-1 to TRBJ1-1, with D perhaps matching TRBD1 (6 bases). The CDR3 contains 16 residues. From germline, CDR1 is MGHRA and CDR2 YSYEKL. The V gene lost 4 bases and the J gene lost 0 bases, with 15 bases spanning the gap. CDR3 sequence: CASSPGHSVMNTEAFF. CDR3 DNA sequence: TGCGCCAGCAGCCCGGGACATTCCGTAATGAACACTGAAGCTTTCTTT.

This clone was recorded only once. The chain recombines TRBV5-1 with TRBJ2-7; 10 bases agree with TRBD1. Germline-derived CDR1 and CDR2 are SGHRS and YFSETQ. The V and J ends lost 2 bases and 2 bases, in that order; junction bases with no gene match: 4. This CDR3 comprises 15 residues. For the CDR3, the DNA is TGCGCCAGCAGCTTAAGACAGGGGGCAACCTACGAGCAGTACTTC. Translating gives CASSLRQGATYEQYF.